This TCR beta chain was recovered during a study of blood T cell repertoires in COVID-19. Using immunoSEQ multiplex PCR, the repertoire was profiled, and TCRdb retains in-frame clones only, with some absent. This table holds 35,000 to 50,000 clones, approximately 81% found once. This CDR3 has 18 residues. The V gene end was trimmed by 4 bases and the J gene end by 1 base; junction bases not matched to a gene: 13. Germline V gene data show CDR1 as SEHNR and CDR2 as FQNEAQ (reference sequence). The chain recombines TRBV7-9 with TRBJ2-1, with 7 bases fitting TRBD1. The sequencing input was peripheral blood. This TCR was recovered from a man in his fifties or sixties in a cohort sampled during active COVID-19. This chain's CDR3 is CASSSPGKGAKSYNEQFF. For the CDR3, the DNA is TGTGCCAGCAGCTCACCGGGGAAGGGGGCGAAGTCCTACAATGAGCAGTTCTTC.